This T cell receptor beta chain was sequenced for a study of metastatic and nonmetastatic thyroid tumors. TCRdb re-called clones from the PCR reads using MiXCR. The data hold under 25,000 clones, with roughly 22% observed a single time. Thyroid surgery had not been preceded by any treatment in any patient. The CDR3 spans 14 residues. Trimming pared 5 bases from V and 4 bases from J, leaving 14 bases between. Germline CDR1 is MNHEY and CDR2 is SVGAGI. The source of this sequence is a female donor with papillary thyroid cancer or a benign thyroid nodule (not recorded which). Some clones in this sample may be carry-over from other donors' samples. The sequenced sample was adjacent normal tissue. V usage is TRBV6-5 and J usage is TRBJ2-5, with D possibly being TRBD2 (7 bases). CDR3 bases: TGTGCCAGCAGTAACGGGGGGACACTAGAGACCCAGTACTTC. Amino acid sequence: CASSNGGTLETQYF.